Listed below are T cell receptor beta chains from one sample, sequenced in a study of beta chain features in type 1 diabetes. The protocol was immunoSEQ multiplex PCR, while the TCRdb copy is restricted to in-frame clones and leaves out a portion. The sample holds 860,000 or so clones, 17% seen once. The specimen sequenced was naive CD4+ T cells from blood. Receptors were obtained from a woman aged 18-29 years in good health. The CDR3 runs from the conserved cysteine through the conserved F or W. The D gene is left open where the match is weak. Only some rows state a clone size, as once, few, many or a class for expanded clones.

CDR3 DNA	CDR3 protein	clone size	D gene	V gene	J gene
TGTGCCAGCGCACTCTCCGTGGGGGGTGTAGCTTTCTTT	CASALSVGGVAFF	-	-	TRBV7-3	TRBJ1-1
TGCGCCAGCAGCCTCCGGTCGTCAGGGGCAGGCAATGAGCAGTTCTTC	CASSLRSSGAGNEQFF	few	-	TRBV5-1	TRBJ2-1
TGTGCCAGCAGCTTAATTCGCCTCGGGGTGGAGACAGATACGCAGTATTTT	CASSLIRLGVETDTQYF	few	-	TRBV7-9	TRBJ2-3
TGTGCCAGTAGTAGGACGAGTAGCAAGGCCTTTAAAGAGACCCAGTACTTC	CASSRTSSKAFKETQYF	-	-	TRBV19	TRBJ2-5
TGTGCCAGCAGTTACCGGGCCCCCAACACTGAAGCTTTCTTT	CASSYRAPNTEAFF	-	-	TRBV6-6	TRBJ1-1
TGCGCCAGCAGCTTGGGGACCCTACTTGTCTCCTACAATGAGCAGTTCTTC	CASSLGTLLVSYNEQFF	few	-	TRBV5-1	TRBJ2-1
TGCGCCAGCAGCCTGACTAGCGGAGGGGGGGATACGCAGTATTTT	CASSLTSGGGDTQYF	few	TRBD2	TRBV4-3	TRBJ2-3
TGCGCCAGCAAGGGGGACGGGACAGGATCCTCGGGCTATGGCTACACCTTC	CASKGDGTGSSGYGYTF	-	TRBD1	TRBV5-1	TRBJ1-2
TGTGCCAGCAGCTTAGGCGGGAGGGCCGTAGATACGCAGTATTTT	CASSLGGRAVDTQYF	few	TRBD2	TRBV7-3	TRBJ2-3
TGTGCCAGCAGTCGATCCCCGTCGGAGATCCAGTACTTC	CASSRSPSEIQYF	-	-	TRBV6-5	TRBJ2-7
TGTGCCAGCAGCTCCCAGGGGATGGGTAATTCACCCCTCCACTTT	CASSSQGMGNSPLHF	-	-	TRBV7-2	TRBJ1-6
TGTGCCAGCTCACCTAACAGGGGCTCCTACAATGAGCAGTTCTTC	CASSPNRGSYNEQFF	-	TRBD1	TRBV18	TRBJ2-1
TGTGCCAGCAGCTTAACCGGGACTAGCGGGAATGGGCAGTACTTC	CASSLTGTSGNGQYF	-	TRBD2	TRBV9	TRBJ2-7
TGTGCCAGCTCACCTCAGCGGACAGACCAAGAGACCCAGTACTTC	CASSPQRTDQETQYF	-	-	TRBV18	TRBJ2-5
TGCGCCAGCAGCGCAAACACAGATACGCAGTATTTT	CASSANTDTQYF	-	-	TRBV5-1	TRBJ2-3
TGTGCCAGTAGTACGGCCAGGGCGCCGTACCAAGAGACCCAGTACTTC	CASSTARAPYQETQYF	few	-	TRBV19	TRBJ2-5
TGTGCCAGCAGCTTTATGGGAGATTACTCCTACGAGCAGTACTTC	CASSFMGDYSYEQYF	-	-	TRBV7-9	TRBJ2-7
TGCGCCAGCAGCCAAGACTTCTTGACCCGGGACAGGGATTACATTCAGTACTTC	CASSQDFLTRDRDYIQYF	few	TRBD1	TRBV4-3	TRBJ2-4
TGTGCCAGCAGTTTGGCGGGACGCACAGATACGCAGTATTTT	CASSLAGRTDTQYF	few	-	TRBV6-5	TRBJ2-3
TGTGCCAGCAGCAGGACAAGCTCCTACGAGCAGTACTTC	CASSRTSSYEQYF	few	-	TRBV7-2	TRBJ2-7
TGCGCCAGCAGCACCAGACCGGGACTAGCGGATCAAGAGACCCAGTACTTC	CASSTRPGLADQETQYF	-	TRBD2	TRBV5-1	TRBJ2-5
TGTGCCAGCAGCATACACGGTAGCGGGAGCTTCTACGAGCAGTACTTC	CASSIHGSGSFYEQYF	few	TRBD2	TRBV7-2	TRBJ2-7
TGTGCCACAGCCGAGTCCCTCTCCTACAATGAGCAGTTCTTC	CATAESLSYNEQFF	-	-	TRBV7-8	TRBJ2-1
TGTGCCAGCAGTTGGGCTTGGACTTTGAGCTCCTACGAGCAGTACTTC	CASSWAWTLSSYEQYF	few	-	TRBV28	TRBJ2-7
TGCGCCAGCAGTCGGGGTCCCGAGCAGTACTTC	CASSRGPEQYF	few	-	TRBV5-1	TRBJ2-7
TGTGCCAGCAGCTTGGACCGCCTGGCTAGCGGATCCGATGAGCAGTTCTTC	CASSLDRLASGSDEQFF	-	TRBD2	TRBV5-4	TRBJ2-1
TGTGCCAGTAGTTTCTCGGACCAGCCCCAGCATTTT	CASSFSDQPQHF	-	-	TRBV19	TRBJ1-5
TGTGCCAGCAGCGACCCTAGCGGGAGGGCCAATAGAGAGACCCAGTACTTC	CASSDPSGRANRETQYF	few	TRBD2	TRBV5-4	TRBJ2-5
TGTGCCAGCAGTGAACGGGACAATGAGCAGTTCTTC	CASSERDNEQFF	few	-	TRBV2	TRBJ2-1
TGTGCCAGCTCACCATTGACGGGAGAGTACAATGAGCAGTTCTTC	CASSPLTGEYNEQFF	-	-	TRBV18	TRBJ2-1
TGTGCCAGCAGCCCGGGACAGGGACAGCCCCAGCATTTT	CASSPGQGQPQHF	few	TRBD1	TRBV5-6	TRBJ1-5
TGTGCCAGTAGTAGTGCGTTAGAAGAGACCCAGTACTTC	CASSSALEETQYF	-	-	TRBV19	TRBJ2-5
TGCGCCAGCAGCCAAGCCCCGCCGCCCCAGCATTTT	CASSQAPPPQHF	few	-	TRBV4-3	TRBJ1-5
TGTGCCAGCAGCTCTTGGGTGGAGACCCAGTACTTC	CASSSWVETQYF	few	-	TRBV11-2	TRBJ2-5
TGTGCCAGCAGCCGACGGATAACCAGGGACTCCTACTCCTACGAGCAGTACTTC	CASSRRITRDSYSYEQYF	few	-	TRBV11-2	TRBJ2-7
TGTGCCAGCAGTTTGGTACTCTCCTACGAGCAGTACTTC	CASSLVLSYEQYF	few	-	TRBV28	TRBJ2-7
TGTGCCAGCAGAGGAGGGGGGGCGGGATCCTACAATGAGCAGTTCTTC	CASRGGGAGSYNEQFF	-	-	TRBV5-4	TRBJ2-1
TGTGCCAGCAGCCCCAGGAGCTTTTCGACCAATGCGAAAGCTTTCTTT	CASSPRSFSTNAKAFF	few	-	TRBV7-9	TRBJ1-1
TGTGCCAGCTCACGGGGACTAGAGGGCAATGAGCAGTTCTTC	CASSRGLEGNEQFF	-	TRBD2	TRBV18	TRBJ2-1
TGTGCCAGCGGGGCTAGCGGGATGATGCGAGAGACCCAGTACTTC	CASGASGMMRETQYF	few	TRBD2	TRBV9	TRBJ2-5
TGTGCCAGTAGCCGGGACTACCTCTACGAGCAGTACTTC	CASSRDYLYEQYF	-	TRBD2	TRBV19	TRBJ2-7
TGTGCCAGCAGTGCCTTTGAGGATACGCAGTATTTT	CASSAFEDTQYF	-	-	TRBV6-1	TRBJ2-3
TGTGCCAGCAGCTTAGCAACGGGACAGGGGAACGAGCAGTACTTC	CASSLATGQGNEQYF	-	TRBD1	TRBV7-2	TRBJ2-7
TGTGCCAGCAGTTACTCGGGGGGGTCCTTGAACACTGAAGCTTTCTTT	CASSYSGGSLNTEAFF	-	-	TRBV6-5	TRBJ1-1
TGTGCCAGCAAGGGCCAGAACTCCGATGAGCAGTTCTTC	CASKGQNSDEQFF	-	-	TRBV9	TRBJ2-1
TGTGCCAGCAGCTTAATGGTTGCAGCGGCCACGAACACCGGGGAGCTGTTTTTT	CASSLMVAAATNTGELFF	-	-	TRBV11-2	TRBJ2-2
TGTGCCAGCAGCGTAGCCCCGAGCGGGCAACACAATGAGCAGTTCTTC	CASSVAPSGQHNEQFF	-	-	TRBV9	TRBJ2-1
TGTGCCAGCAGGACAGGCGTTGGAACCTACGAGCAGTACTTC	CASRTGVGTYEQYF	-	-	TRBV6-1	TRBJ2-7
TGTGCCAGCAGCTTAACGGGGACAGGGGCCTACGAGCAGTACTTC	CASSLTGTGAYEQYF	-	TRBD1	TRBV7-8	TRBJ2-7
TGTGCCAGCTCACCGAACAGGGCAGATTTGAACACTGAAGCTTTCTTT	CASSPNRADLNTEAFF	few	-	TRBV18	TRBJ1-1
TGTGCCAGCAGCTTAGTTGGGGGCTTCTACAATGAGCAGTTCTTC	CASSLVGGFYNEQFF	-	-	TRBV13	TRBJ2-1
TGTGCCAGTAGTATGAAGGCGGGACGATCCGAGTACGAGCAGTACTTC	CASSMKAGRSEYEQYF	few	-	TRBV19	TRBJ2-7